This T cell receptor (beta chain) was recovered during a study of memory B cells and T cells in multiple sclerosis. The CDR3 runs 15 residues. Trimming pared 4 bases from V and 0 bases from J, leaving 11 bases between. Germline lookup yields CDR1 SGHVS and CDR2 FNYEAQ. Sequencing used immunoSEQ multiplex PCR; TCRdb keeps in-frame clones, though not all of them. The table lists around 30,000 clones, more than 70% of them singletons. Stimulus-free culture yielded autoproliferating CFSE-dim and non-proliferating CFSE-high T cells, each sequenced separately. Approximately 5x10^7 CFSE-labeled PBMCs were cultured six to seven days unstimulated, then replicate wells were pooled. Without exogenous stimuli, around 0.49 uM CFSE-labeled PBMCs were cultured serum-free. Study-level findings and limits: Normalization was needed because clone-set size differences affected shared clonotype counts.

The count of this clone is one. The antigen is undetermined. The sequence came from a human donor with multiple sclerosis. J is TRBJ2-3 and V is TRBV7-6; perhaps D is TRBD1 or TRBD2 (5 bases each). Sequencing was done on a sample of PBMCs from blood kept in culture. As DNA, the CDR3 is TGTGCCAGCAGCTCCGGGGCTTTTAGCACAGATACGCAGTATTTT. Its translation: CASSSGAFSTDTQYF.